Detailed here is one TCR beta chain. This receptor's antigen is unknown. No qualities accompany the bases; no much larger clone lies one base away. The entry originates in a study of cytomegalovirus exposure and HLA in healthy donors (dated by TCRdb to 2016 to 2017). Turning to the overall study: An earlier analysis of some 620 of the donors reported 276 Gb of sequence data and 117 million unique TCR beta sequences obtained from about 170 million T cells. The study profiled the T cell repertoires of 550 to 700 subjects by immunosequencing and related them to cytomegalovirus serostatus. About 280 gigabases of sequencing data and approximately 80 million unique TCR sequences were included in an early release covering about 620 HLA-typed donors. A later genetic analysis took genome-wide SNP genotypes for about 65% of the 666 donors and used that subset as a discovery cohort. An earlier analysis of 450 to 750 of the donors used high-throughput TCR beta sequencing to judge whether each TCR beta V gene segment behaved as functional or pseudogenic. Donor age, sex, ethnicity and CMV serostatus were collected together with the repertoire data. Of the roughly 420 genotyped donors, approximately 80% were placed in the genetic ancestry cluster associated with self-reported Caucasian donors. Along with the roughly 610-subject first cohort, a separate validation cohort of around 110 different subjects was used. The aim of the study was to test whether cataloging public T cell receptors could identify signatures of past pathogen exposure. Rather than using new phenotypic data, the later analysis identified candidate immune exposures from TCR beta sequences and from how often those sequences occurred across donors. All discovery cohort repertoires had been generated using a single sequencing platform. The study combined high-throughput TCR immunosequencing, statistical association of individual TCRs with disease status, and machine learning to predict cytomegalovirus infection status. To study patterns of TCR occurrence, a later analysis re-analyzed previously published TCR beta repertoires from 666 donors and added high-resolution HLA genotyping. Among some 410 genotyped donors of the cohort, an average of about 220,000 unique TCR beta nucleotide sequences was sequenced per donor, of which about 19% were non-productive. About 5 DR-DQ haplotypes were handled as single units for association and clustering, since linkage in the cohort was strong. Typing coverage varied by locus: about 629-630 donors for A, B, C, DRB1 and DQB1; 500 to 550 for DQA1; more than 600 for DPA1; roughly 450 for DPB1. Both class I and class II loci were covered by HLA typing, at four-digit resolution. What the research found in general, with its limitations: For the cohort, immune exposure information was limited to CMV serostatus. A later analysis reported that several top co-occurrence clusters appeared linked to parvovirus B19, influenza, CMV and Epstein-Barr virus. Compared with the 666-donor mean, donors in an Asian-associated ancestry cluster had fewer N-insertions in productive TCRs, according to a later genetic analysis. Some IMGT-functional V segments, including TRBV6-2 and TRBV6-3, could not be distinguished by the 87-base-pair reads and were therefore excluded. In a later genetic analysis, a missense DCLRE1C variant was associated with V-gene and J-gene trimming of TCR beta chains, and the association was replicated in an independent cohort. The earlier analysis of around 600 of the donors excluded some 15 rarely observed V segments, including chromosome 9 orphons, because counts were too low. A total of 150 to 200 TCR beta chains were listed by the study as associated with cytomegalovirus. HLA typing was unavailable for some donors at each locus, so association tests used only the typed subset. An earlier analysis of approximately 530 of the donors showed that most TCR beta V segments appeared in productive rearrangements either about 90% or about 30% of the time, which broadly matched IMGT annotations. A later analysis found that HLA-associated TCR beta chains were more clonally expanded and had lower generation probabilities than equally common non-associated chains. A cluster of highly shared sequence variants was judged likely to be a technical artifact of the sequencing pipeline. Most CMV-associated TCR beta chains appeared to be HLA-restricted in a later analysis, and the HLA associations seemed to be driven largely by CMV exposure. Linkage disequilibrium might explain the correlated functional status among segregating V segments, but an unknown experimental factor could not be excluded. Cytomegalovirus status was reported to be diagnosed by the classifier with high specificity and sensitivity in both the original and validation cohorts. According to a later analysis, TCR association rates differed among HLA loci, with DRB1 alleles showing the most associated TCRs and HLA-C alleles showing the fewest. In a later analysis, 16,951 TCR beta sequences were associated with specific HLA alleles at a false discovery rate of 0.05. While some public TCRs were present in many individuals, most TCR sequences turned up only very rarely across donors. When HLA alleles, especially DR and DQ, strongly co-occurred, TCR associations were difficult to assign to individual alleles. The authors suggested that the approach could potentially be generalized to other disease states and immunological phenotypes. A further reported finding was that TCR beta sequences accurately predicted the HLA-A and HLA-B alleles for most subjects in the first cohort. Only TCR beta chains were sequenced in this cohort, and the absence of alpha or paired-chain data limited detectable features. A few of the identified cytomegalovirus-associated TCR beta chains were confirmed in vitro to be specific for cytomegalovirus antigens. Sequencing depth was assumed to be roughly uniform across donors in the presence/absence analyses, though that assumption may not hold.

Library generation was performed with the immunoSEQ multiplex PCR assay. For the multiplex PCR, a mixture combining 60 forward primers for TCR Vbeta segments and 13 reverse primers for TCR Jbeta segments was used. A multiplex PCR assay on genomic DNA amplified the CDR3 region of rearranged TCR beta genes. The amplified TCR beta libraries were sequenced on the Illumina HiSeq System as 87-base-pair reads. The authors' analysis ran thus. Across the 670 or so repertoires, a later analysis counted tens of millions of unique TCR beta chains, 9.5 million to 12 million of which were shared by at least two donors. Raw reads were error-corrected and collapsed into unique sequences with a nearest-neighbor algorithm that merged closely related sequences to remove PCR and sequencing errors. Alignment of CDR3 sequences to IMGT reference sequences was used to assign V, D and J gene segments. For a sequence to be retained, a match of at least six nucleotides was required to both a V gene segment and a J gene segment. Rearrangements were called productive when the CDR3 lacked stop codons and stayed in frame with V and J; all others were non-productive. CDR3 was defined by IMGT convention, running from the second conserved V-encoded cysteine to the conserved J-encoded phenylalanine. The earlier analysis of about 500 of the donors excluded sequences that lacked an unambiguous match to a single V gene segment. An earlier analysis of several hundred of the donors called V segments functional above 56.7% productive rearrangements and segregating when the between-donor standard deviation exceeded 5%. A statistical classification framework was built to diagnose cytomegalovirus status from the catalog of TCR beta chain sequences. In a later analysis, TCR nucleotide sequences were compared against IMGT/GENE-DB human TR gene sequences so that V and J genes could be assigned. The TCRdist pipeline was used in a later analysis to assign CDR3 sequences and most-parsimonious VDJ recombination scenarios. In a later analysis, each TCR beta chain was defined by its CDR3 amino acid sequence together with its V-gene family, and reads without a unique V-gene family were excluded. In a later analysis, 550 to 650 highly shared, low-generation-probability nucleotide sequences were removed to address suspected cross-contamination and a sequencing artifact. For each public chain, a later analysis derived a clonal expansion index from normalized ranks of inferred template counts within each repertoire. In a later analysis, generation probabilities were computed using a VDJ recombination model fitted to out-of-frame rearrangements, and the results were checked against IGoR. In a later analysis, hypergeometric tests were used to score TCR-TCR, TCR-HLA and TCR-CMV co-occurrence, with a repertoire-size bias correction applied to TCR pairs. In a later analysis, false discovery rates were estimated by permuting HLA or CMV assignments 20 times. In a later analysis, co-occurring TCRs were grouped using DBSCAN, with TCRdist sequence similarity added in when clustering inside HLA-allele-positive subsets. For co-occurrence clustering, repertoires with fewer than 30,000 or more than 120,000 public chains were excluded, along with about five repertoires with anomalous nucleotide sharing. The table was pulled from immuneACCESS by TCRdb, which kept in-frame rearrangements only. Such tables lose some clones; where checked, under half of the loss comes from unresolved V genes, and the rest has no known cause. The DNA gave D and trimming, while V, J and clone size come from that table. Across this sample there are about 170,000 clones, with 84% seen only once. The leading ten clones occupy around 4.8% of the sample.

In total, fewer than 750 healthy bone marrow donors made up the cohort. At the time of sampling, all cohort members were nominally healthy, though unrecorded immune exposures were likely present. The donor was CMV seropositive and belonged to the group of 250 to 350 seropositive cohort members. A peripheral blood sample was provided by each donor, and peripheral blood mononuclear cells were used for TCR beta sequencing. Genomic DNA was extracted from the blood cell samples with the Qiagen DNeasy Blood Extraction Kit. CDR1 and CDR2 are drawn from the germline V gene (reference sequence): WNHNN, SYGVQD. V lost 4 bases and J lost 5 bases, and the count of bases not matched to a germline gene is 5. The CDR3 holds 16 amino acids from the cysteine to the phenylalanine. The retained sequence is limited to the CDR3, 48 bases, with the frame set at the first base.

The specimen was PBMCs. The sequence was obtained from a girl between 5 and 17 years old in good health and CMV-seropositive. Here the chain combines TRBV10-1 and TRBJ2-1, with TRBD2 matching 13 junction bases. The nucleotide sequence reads TGCGCCAGCAGTGTCGCGACTAGCGGGGGGAACAATGAGCAGTTCTTC. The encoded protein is CASSVATSGGNNEQFF.